The present T cell receptor beta chain was sequenced within a study of CD4 T cells in relation to SARS-CoV-2 and coronaviruses (TCRdb year 2021). Describing the broader study: HLA restriction was mapped for shared crossreactive spike epitopes using patient-derived lymphoblastoid cell lines. Memory CD4+ T cell crossreactivity between SARS-CoV-2 and common cold coronavirus spike proteins was assessed at the TCR clonotype level in the study. The Adaptive Biotechnologies TCR-sequencing kit was used for samples from a few pre-COVID donors and for the naive versus memory experiments, whereas the other data were Illumina-based. Expansion assays from other donors in the study were sequenced with a different, Illumina-based TCR-beta assay.

Points the paper makes about the study in general: Sequencing of naive versus memory cells indicated that the assay detects memory recall responses, not primary responses primed during culture. In roughly 60% of donors, memory CD4+ clonotypes turned up that crossrecognized SARS-CoV-2 and at least one common cold coronavirus spike. Crossreactive clones showed significantly weaker SARS-CoV-2-driven expansion than monoreactive clones, consistent with antigenic imprinting. Pre-pandemic and post-infection samples were not both contributed by any donor, so tracing of the source of pre-existing responses was limited. Small numbers of patients and of tested TCRs limited the study. Crossreactivity analysis was centred on spike protein, so crossreactivity against other viral proteins was not assessed.

CD4+ T cells from unexposed donors were collected before the COVID-19 pandemic (2011-2018). Naive and memory CD4+ T cells were separated from cryopreserved PBMCs through CD4 enrichment, which was followed by EasySep naive CD4+ T cell enrichment. The leukapheresis product for the unexposed donors was obtained through commercial purchase. Ficoll-Paque PLUS gradient centrifugation was used to isolate PBMCs from leukapheresis product or whole blood. PBMCs were either used fresh in the expansion assay or cryopreserved at -140 degrees C. The QIAamp Micro DNA Kit was used to extract genomic DNA from the CD4+ T cells. DNA from uncultured naive and memory CD4+ T cells underwent immunoSEQ TCR-beta sequencing at deep resolution. In the paper's pipeline: During preprocessing, nonproductive sequences were removed, along with CDR3s that did not begin with C, did not end with F or W, or were shorter than 7 amino acids. Cultured and uncultured naive and memory CD4+ repertoires were searched for previously identified spike- and CEF-reactive CDR3s. Pairwise Levenshtein distance, computed with the stringdist R package after three terminal residues were trimmed from each end, was used as the measure of CDR3 homology. Sourced from immuneACCESS, this table was stored by TCRdb with only in-frame sequences that have V and J called. A share of the clones is absent; for the studies checked, an unresolved V gene accounts for under half, and the remainder has no known explanation. V, J and clone size are taken as reported in that table, and D and trimming were inferred from the DNA itself. Present in this sample are roughly 57,000 clones, 80% to 90% of which were seen just once. The top ten hold approximately 1.4% of the sample.

Points on this clone: The clone's antigen remains unknown. Per-base quality was not reported, and no clone a single base away is much larger than it.

Unmatched junction bases come to 8, with V trimmed by 1 base and J by 7 bases. The cysteine opens and the phenylalanine closes a CDR3 of 15 amino acids. Here the CDR3 DNA is all that survives: 45 bases in frame from base 1. Per the germline V gene, SGHTA is the CDR1 and FQGNSA is the CDR2. The source material was memory CD4+ T cells from PBMCs. According to the study, the label for this sample's cell subset or site signals: memory (non-naive) CD4+ T cells. The V and J segments used are TRBV7-2 and TRBJ1-2; a stretch of 8 junction bases matches TRBD1. The source of this sequence is a human donor in good health. The CDR3 sequence is CASSLDQGATRGYTF. DNA sequence: TGTGCCAGCAGCTTAGACCAGGGGGCGACGCGTGGCTACACCTTC.